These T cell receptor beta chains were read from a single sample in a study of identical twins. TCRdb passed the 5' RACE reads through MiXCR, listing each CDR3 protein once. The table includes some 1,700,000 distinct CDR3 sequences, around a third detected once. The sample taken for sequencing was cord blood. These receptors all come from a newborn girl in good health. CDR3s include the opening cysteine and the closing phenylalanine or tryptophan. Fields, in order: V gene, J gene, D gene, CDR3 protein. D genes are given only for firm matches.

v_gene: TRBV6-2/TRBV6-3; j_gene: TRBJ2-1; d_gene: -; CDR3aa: CASRGSPNNEQFF
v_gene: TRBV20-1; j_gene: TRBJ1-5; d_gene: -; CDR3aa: CSASFGGHSNQPQHF
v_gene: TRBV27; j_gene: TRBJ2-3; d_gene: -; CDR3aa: CASTFGGLTDTQYF
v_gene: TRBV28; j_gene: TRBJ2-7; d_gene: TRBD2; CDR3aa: CASSPKGLAVYSYEQYF
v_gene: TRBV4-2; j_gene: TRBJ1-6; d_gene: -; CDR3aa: CASSQEGVSPLHF
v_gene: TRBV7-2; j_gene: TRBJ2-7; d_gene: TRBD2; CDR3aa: CASSRRGNSEQYF
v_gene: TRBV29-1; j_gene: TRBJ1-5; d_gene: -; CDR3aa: CSVEGDNQPQHF
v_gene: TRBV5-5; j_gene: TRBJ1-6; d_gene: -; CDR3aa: CASSLAGLSSYNSPLHF
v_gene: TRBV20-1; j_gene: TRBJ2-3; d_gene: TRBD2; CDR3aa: CSARLLFGGATDTQYF
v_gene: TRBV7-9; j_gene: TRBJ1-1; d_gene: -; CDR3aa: CASSPTQGRNLAVNTEAFF
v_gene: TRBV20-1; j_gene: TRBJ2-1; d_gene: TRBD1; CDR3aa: CSAAGQGLGEQFF
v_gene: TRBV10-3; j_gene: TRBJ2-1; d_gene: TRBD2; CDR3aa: CAISATSGSYEQFF
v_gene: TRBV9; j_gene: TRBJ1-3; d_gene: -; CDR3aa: CASSVAGLPSGNTIYF
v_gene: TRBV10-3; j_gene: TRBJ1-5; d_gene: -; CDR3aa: CAIRVSRGGEGNQPQHF
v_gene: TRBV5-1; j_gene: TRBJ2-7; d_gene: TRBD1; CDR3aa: CASRSGQSYEQYF
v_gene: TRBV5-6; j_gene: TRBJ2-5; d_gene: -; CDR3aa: CASSLNYIKETQYF
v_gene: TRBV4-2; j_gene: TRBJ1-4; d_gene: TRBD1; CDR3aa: CASSQGRQGAEKLFF
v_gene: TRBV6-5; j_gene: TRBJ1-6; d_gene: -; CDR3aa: CASSPTNRDSPLHF